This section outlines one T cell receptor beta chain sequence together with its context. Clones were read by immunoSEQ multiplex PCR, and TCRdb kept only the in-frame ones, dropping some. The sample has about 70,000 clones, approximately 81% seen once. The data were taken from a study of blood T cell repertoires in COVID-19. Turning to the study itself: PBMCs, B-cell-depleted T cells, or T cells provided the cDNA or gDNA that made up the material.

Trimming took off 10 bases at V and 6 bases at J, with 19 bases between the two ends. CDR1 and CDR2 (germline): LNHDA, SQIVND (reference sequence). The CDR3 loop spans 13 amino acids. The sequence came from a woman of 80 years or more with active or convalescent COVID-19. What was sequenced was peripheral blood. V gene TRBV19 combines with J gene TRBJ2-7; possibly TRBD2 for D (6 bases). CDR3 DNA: TGTGCCACCAGAACGGAGGTCGGGAGCGAGCAGTACTTC. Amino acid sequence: CATRTEVGSEQYF.